These 9 T cell receptor beta chains came from one sample sequenced in a study of cytomegalovirus exposure and HLA in healthy donors. TCRdb's copy holds only in-frame clones and misses some; the assay was immunoSEQ multiplex PCR. This sample has about 250,000 clones; about 90% occur once, and the top ten carry more than 10%. Input material: PBMCs. The source of these receptors is a man aged 18 to 29 in good health and CMV-seropositive.

The chain recombines TRBV5-4 with TRBJ2-2, with D possibly being TRBD1 (5 bases). Germline V gene lookup returns CDR1 SGHNT and CDR2 YYREEE (reference sequence). V gave up 1 base and J gave up 6 bases, with 7 bases separating them. The CDR3 runs to 13 residues. In nucleotides, the CDR3 is TGTGCCAGCAGCTTGAGGGGTCCCGGGGAGCTGTTTTTT. Its translation: CASSLRGPGELFF. The full variable domain, completed using reference TRBV5-4 and TRBJ2-2, is ETGVTQSPTHLIKTRGQQVTLRCSSQSGHNTVSWYQQALGQGPQFIFQYYREEENGRGNFPPRFSGLQFPNYSSELNVNALELDDSALYLCASSLRGPGELFFGEGSRLTVL.

This clone appeared once. The chain recombines TRBV11-3 with TRBJ1-5; possible D gene TRBD1, 5 bases. The ends were cut back, 5 bases at V and 0 bases at J, with 11 bases in the middle. Per germline, CDR1 SGHNT and CDR2 YENEEA. The CDR3 runs 15 residues. CDR3: CASSPGDDSNQPQHF. The CDR3 DNA sequence: TGTGCCAGCAGCCCCGGGGACGATAGCAATCAGCCCCAGCATTTT.

The J gene is TRBJ2-7, the V gene TRBV5-1; D is unclear. The V gene lost 0 bases and the J gene lost 4 bases, with 5 bases spanning the gap. The CDR3 consists of 12 residues. The germline CDR1 and CDR2 sequences are SGHRS and YFSETQ. CDR3 residues: CASSLDGYEQYF. The CDR3 DNA reads as TGCGCCAGCAGCTTGGACGGGTACGAGCAGTACTTC.

The chain links TRBV27 to TRBJ2-5; 11 bases agree with TRBD2. There are 18 residues in the CDR3. Germline-derived CDR1 and CDR2 are MNHEY and SMNVEV (reference sequence). V shed 3 bases and J 2 bases; nucleotides not matched to a gene: 11. CDR3 DNA sequence: TGTGCCAGCAGTTTCTCAACCCCAATAGCGGGAGGGCAAGAGACCCAGTACTTC. Protein: CASSFSTPIAGGQETQYF.

The chain couples TRBV5-1 to TRBJ2-7; D is unclear. Germline V gives CDR1 SGHRS, CDR2 YFSETQ. V was trimmed by 0 bases and J by 5 bases, leaving 12 bases between them. This CDR3 spans 14 amino acids. CDR3 region: CASSLEGTHNEQYF. CDR3 nucleotides: TGCGCCAGCAGCTTGGAGGGTACCCACAACGAGCAGTACTTC.

The V call is TRBV7-7, the J call TRBJ2-3, with 9 bases matching TRBD2. Germline lookup yields CDR1 SSHAT and CDR2 FNYEAQ (reference sequence). Trimming cost V 3 bases and J 6 bases; bases outside gene matches: 7. CDR3 size: 15 residues. The CDR3 is CASSFVASGADTQYF. In DNA form, the CDR3 reads TGTGCCAGCAGCTTCGTCGCTAGCGGGGCCGATACGCAGTATTTT.

This chain links TRBV11-2 with TRBJ2-7; 7 bases are a match to TRBD1. The CDR3 extends over 14 amino acids. The V gene's germline CDR1 is SGHAT and CDR2 FQNNGV. The J segment lost 1 base and the V segment lost 2 bases, leaving 2 bases of the junction unmatched. CDR3 nucleotide sequence: TGTGCCAGCAGCTTATGGGACAGTTCCTACGAGCAGTACTTC. This sequence encodes CASSLWDSSYEQYF.

The CDR3 DNA sequence: TGTGCCAGCTCCGTTGTCGGGGGGAACGGGAATGAGCAGTTCTTC. Residues: CASSVVGGNGNEQFF. The chain carries TRBV18 and TRBJ2-1, with 7 bases matching TRBD2. CDR3 length: 15 residues. Germline trimming cut 6 bases from V and 7 bases from J; bases unmatched to any gene: 12. Germline-derived CDR1 and CDR2 are KGHSH and LQKENI.

This chain connects TRBV28 to TRBJ1-2, with D possibly matching TRBD1 (5 bases). Trimming cost V 5 bases and J 6 bases, with 16 bases left between them. Germline values: CDR1 MDHEN, CDR2 SYDVKM. There are 14 residues in the CDR3. The CDR3 DNA reads as TGTGCCAGCAGTCCCTATAGGGGTCTCGATGGCTACACCTTC. Amino acids: CASSPYRGLDGYTF.